The source of this T cell receptor (beta chain) is a study of blood T cell repertoires in COVID-19. On the study more broadly: The study drew acute and convalescent COVID-19 samples from the United States, Italy and Spain. The cDNA or gDNA used as material had been derived from T cells, B-cell-depleted T cells, or PBMCs.

The CDR3 is 14 amino acids. The V gene's germline CDR1 is SGHNT and CDR2 YYREEE (reference sequence). V was pared by 2 bases and J by 6 bases, with 12 bases between. In the original processing: It was from reference gene primer amplification that nucleated cell counts were estimated. Using immunoSEQ multiplex PCR, the repertoire was profiled, and TCRdb retains in-frame clones only, with some absent. That table supplies the V and J calls and clone size; D and trimming were determined from the DNA. The data show about 200,000 clones, approximately 86% seen once. Those enrolled in Seattle joined during active infection and were followed longitudinally afterward.

Sequences were obtained from peripheral blood. This receptor was obtained from a woman aged 50 to 65 with COVID-19, enrolled during active disease. The chain joins TRBV5-4 to TRBJ2-1; D is perhaps TRBD2 (6 bases). The CDR3: CASSFRGYFNEQFF. The CDR3 DNA reads TGTGCCAGCAGCTTTCGGGGGTACTTCAATGAGCAGTTCTTC. The full variable domain, with the rest looked up from reference TRBV5-4 and TRBJ2-1, is ETGVTQSPTHLIKTRGQQVTLRCSSQSGHNTVSWYQQALGQGPQFIFQYYREEENGRGNFPPRFSGLQFPNYSSELNVNALELDDSALYLCASSFRGYFNEQFFGPGTRLTVL.